This T cell receptor beta chain was retrieved from a study of blood T cell repertoires in COVID-19. Study at large: Some COVID-19 samples were acute and others convalescent; all came from the United States, Italy and Spain.

Clones were read by immunoSEQ multiplex PCR, and TCRdb kept only the in-frame ones, dropping some. This table has about 74,000 clones, more than 75% appearing once. V lost 7 bases and J 0 bases, leaving 10 bases between the germline ends. This CDR3 contains 13 residues. Germline CDR1 SQVTM, CDR2 ANQGSEA. This clonotype was sampled from a human donor in a cohort sampled during active COVID-19. The V and J genes are TRBV29-1 and TRBJ2-1; D possibly corresponds to TRBD1 (6 bases). The sample consisted of peripheral blood. CDR3 DNA sequence: TGCAGCGCCGACAGGAGCTCCTACAATGAGCAGTTCTTC. It translates to CSADRSSYNEQFF.